This TCR beta chain was found in a study of blood T cell repertoires in COVID-19. The V end was cut by 7 bases, the J end by 3 bases, with 18 bases between. This CDR3 spans 16 amino acids. CDR1 is MNHEY and CDR2 is SVGEGT in the germline V gene. The protocol was immunoSEQ multiplex PCR, while the TCRdb copy is restricted to in-frame clones and leaves out a portion. This sample has 200,000 to 250,000 clones, with 86% found just once. The Seattle patients, enrolled during active infection, were followed longitudinally. Sequencing was performed on peripheral blood. V gene TRBV6-2 or TRBV6-3 combines with J gene TRBJ1-4, with a possible D match to TRBD1 (5 bases). This receptor was taken from a woman in her forties or fifties with COVID-19, enrolled during active disease. CDR3 region: CASTPGRGSPNEKLFF. The DNA of the CDR3 is TGTGCCAGCACCCCCGGAAGGGGAAGTCCTAATGAAAAACTGTTTTTT.